This T cell receptor beta chain was sequenced in a study of CD8+ T cells in alopecia areata. Overall study findings and caveats: Persistence of many expanded lesional clones was seen in scalp and blood during tofacitinib. Significant decreases in scalp clonality and expanded CD8+ clones followed tofacitinib treatment.

CDR1 and CDR2 (germline): MGHRA, YSYEKL. V lost 0 bases and J 4 bases, leaving 10 bases between the germline ends. The length of the CDR3 is 15 residues. Regarding this clone: What it recognizes is unknown.

cDNA serving as the sequencing template came from extracted, reverse transcribed RNA. The method was immunoSEQ multiplex PCR; TCRdb's version includes in-frame clones alone and lacks a portion of them. The sample comprises 93,000 or so clones, around 84% of which are singletons, and around 10% rests with the top ten. The treatment denotes: oral pan-JAK inhibitor, 5-10 mg twice daily. This clonotype was obtained from a human donor with alopecia areata. This chain connects TRBV4-1 to TRBJ2-1; D is unclear. Material: CD8+ T cells sorted from blood, obtained at approximately week 30, from a patient treated with tofacitinib. The CDR3: CASSQEIEGYNEQFF. The CDR3 DNA reads TGCGCCAGCAGCCAAGAAATCGAAGGGTACAATGAGCAGTTCTTC.